This T cell receptor (beta chain) originates from a study of blood T cell repertoires in COVID-19. CDR1 SQVTM and CDR2 ANQGSEA come from the germline V gene. This CDR3 comprises 16 residues. V lost 1 base to trimming and J lost 7 bases, with 20 bases between them. This table comes from immunoSEQ multiplex PCR, and its TCRdb copy is limited to in-frame clones, with some not included. The sample includes tens of thousands of clones, about 74% of them seen just once. Enrolled during active infection, Seattle patients were then followed longitudinally. The material sequenced was peripheral blood. This receptor was identified in a man aged 70-80 years with COVID-19, enrolled during active disease. The V and J genes are TRBV29-1 and TRBJ2-1; TRBD2 might be the D (5 bases). CDR3 amino acids: CSVEVGPSFATNEQFF. The CDR3 DNA reads TGCAGCGTTGAAGTTGGTCCTAGCTTTGCAACAAATGAGCAGTTCTTC.